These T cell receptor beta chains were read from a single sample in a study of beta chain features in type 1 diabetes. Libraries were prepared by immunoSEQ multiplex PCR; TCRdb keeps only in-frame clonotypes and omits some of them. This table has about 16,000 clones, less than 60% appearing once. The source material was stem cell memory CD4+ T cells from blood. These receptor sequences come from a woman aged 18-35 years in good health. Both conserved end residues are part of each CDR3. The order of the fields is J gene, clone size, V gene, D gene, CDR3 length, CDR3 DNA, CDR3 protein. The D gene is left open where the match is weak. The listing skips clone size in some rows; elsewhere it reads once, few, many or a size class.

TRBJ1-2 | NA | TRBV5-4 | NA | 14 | TGTGCCAGCAGCTTGGGGGGCGCGAACTATGGCTACACCTTC | CASSLGGANYGYTF
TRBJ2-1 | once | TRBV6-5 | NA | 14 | TGTGCCAGCAAGAGCGGCCATGCAAACAATGAGCAGTTCTTC | CASKSGHANNEQFF
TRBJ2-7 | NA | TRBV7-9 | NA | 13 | TGTGCCAGCAGCCGGACAGACGTGTACGAGCAGTACTTC | CASSRTDVYEQYF
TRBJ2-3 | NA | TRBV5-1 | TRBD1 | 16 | TGCGCCAGCAGCTTGCAAGGACAGGGACTTGCAGATACGCAGTATTTT | CASSLQGQGLADTQYF
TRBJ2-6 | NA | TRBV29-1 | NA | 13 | TGCGCCGCCGGTCCAGGTGGGGCCAACGTCCTGACTTTC | CAAGPGGANVLTF
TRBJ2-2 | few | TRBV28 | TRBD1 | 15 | TGTGCCAGCAGTTCCTGGCCAGGGGGCACCGGGGAGCTGTTTTTT | CASSSWPGGTGELFF
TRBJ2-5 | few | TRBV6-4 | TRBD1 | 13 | TGTGCCAGCAGCTGGGACAGGGAAGAGACCCAGTACTTC | CASSWDREETQYF
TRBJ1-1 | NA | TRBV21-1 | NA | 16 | TGTGCCAGCAGGTGTCCAATAGCTACAATTCGCACTGAAGCTTTCTTT | CASRCPIATIRTEAFF
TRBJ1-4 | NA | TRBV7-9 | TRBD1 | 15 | TGTGCCAGCAGCTCCCTCGACAGGGGAAATGAAAAACTGTTTTTT | CASSSLDRGNEKLFF
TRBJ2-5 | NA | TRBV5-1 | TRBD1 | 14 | TGCGCCAGCAGCTTGGGGACAGGGGAAGAGACCCAGTACTTC | CASSLGTGEETQYF
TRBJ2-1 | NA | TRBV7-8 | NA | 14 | TGTGCCAGCAGCTTTGGGGCGCTCAGACACGAGCAGTTCTTC | CASSFGALRHEQFF
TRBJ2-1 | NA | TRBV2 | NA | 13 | TGTGCCAGCAGGGGGGGAGCCTACAATGAGCAGTTCTTC | CASRGGAYNEQFF
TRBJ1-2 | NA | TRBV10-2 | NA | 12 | TGCGCCAGCAGTGGTTCCAGGGATGGCTACACCTTC | CASSGSRDGYTF
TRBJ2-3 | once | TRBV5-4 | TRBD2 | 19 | TGTGCCAGCAGCTTTGAGGGACTAGCGGGAGGGTGGAGCACAGATACGCAGTATTTT | CASSFEGLAGGWSTDTQYF
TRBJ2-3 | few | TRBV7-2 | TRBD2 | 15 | TGTGCCAGCAGCGCAAGCGGGAGGGCGCTAGGTACGCAGTATTTT | CASSASGRALGTQYF
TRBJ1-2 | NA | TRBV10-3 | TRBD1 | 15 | TGTGCCATCAGTGCGGCAGGACAGGGGAACTATGGCTACACCTTC | CAISAAGQGNYGYTF
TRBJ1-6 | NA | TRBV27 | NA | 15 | TGTGCCAGCAGTTTAGCGAGGGCCTATAATTCACCCCTCCACTTT | CASSLARAYNSPLHF
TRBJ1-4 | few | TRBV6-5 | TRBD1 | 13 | TGTGCCAGCAGTTACAGGGGGCGTGAAAAACTGTTTTTT | CASSYRGREKLFF
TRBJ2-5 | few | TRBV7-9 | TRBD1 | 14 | TGTGCCAGCAGGACGGACAGGGGGCACGAGACCCAGTACTTC | CASRTDRGHETQYF
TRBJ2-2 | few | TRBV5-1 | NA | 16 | TGCGCCAGCAGCTTGGTTCAGGGGACGAACACCGGGGAGCTGTTTTTT | CASSLVQGTNTGELFF
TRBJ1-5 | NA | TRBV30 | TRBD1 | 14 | TGTGCCTGGGGGACAGGGAATATCGCTCAGCCCCAGCATTTT | CAWGTGNIAQPQHF
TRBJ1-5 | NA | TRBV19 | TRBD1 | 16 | TGTGCCAGTAGTATTGGCAGGGGGCCGGGTAATCAGCCCCAGCATTTT | CASSIGRGPGNQPQHF
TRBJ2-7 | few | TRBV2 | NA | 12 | TGTGCCAGCACCCTCGGTCTCTACGAGCAGTACTTC | CASTLGLYEQYF
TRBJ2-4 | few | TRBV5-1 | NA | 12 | TGCGCTCGAGGGAAGGGAAAAAACATTCAGTACTTC | CARGKGKNIQYF
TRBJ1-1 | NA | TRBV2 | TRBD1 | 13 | TGTGCCAGCCAGGGACAGGTGAACACTGAAGCTTTCTTT | CASQGQVNTEAFF
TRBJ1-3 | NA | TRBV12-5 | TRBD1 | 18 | TGTGCTAGTGGCAGCACCCCGGGACAGCGGATCTCTGGAAACACCATATATTTT | CASGSTPGQRISGNTIYF
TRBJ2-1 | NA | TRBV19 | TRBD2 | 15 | TGTGCCAGTAGGAAGGAAGCGGGAACTTCGGCGGGGCAGTTCTTC | CASRKEAGTSAGQFF
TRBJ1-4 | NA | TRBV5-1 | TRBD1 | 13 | TGCGCCAGCAGCTTGGGGACAGGGGAAAAACTGTTTTTT | CASSLGTGEKLFF
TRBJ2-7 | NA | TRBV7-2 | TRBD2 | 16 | TGTGCCAGCAGCCTGGGACTAGCGGGAGGCCACAACGAGCAGTACTTC | CASSLGLAGGHNEQYF
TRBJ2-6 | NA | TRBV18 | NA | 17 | TGTGCCAGCTCACCTAATACAGGTATCTCTGGGGCCAACGTCCTGACTTTC | CASSPNTGISGANVLTF
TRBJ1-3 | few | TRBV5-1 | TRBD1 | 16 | TGCGCCAGCAGCTTGGTAGGGACAGATAATGGAAACACCATATATTTT | CASSLVGTDNGNTIYF
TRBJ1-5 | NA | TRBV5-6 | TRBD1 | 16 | TGTGCCAGCAGCCGATTTGGCCGGGACAGGGGATCGCCCCAGCATTTT | CASSRFGRDRGSPQHF
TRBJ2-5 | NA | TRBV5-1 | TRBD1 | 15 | TGCGCCAGCAGACCTACCGGGACAGGTCAAGAGACCCAGTACTTC | CASRPTGTGQETQYF
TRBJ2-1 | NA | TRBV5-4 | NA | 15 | TGTGCCAGCAGCTTTCCGGCGGGGTCCTACAATGAGCAGTTCTTC | CASSFPAGSYNEQFF
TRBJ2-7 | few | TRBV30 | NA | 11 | TGTGCCTGGAAGCGGATTTGGGAGCAGTACTTC | CAWKRIWEQYF
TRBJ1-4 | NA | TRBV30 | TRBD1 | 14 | TGTGCCTGGACCCGGGACAGGGGGCCTGAAAAACTGTTTTTT | CAWTRDRGPEKLFF
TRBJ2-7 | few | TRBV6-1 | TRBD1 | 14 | TGTGCCAGCAGTGACCGCCAGGGGGCCGCCGAGCAGTACTTC | CASSDRQGAAEQYF
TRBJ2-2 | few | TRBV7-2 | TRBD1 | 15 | TGTGCCAGCAGCTTATCAAGGACAGGCGCGGGGGAGCTGTTTTTT | CASSLSRTGAGELFF
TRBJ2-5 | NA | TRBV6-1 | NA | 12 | TGTGCCAGCATGCTGTGGCGGGAGACCCAGTACTTC | CASMLWRETQYF
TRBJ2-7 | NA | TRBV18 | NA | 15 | TGTGCCAGCTCACCAACCAGTTCCAGCTCCTACGAGCAGTACTTC | CASSPTSSSSYEQYF
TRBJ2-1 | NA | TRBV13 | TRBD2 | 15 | TGTGCCAGCAGCTTAACGGGGGGGCCTACCAATGAGCAGTTCTTC | CASSLTGGPTNEQFF
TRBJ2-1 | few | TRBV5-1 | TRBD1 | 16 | TGCGCCAGCAGCCTGGGGACAGGGGGCGGCTACAATGAGCAGTTCTTC | CASSLGTGGGYNEQFF
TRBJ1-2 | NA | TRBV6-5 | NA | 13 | TGTGCCAGCACAAAACGCGGTTCTCATGGCTACACCTTC | CASTKRGSHGYTF
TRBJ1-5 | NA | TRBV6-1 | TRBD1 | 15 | TGTGCCAGCAGGGAACAGGGGGCTTCAAATCAGCCCCAGCATTTT | CASREQGASNQPQHF
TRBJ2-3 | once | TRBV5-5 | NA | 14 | TGTGCCTCCGTGGGGGCATATGGCACAGATACGCAGTATTTT | CASVGAYGTDTQYF
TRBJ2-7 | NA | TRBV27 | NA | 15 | TGTGCCAGCAGTTCACGGTTTGGGAGCTCCTACGAGCAGTACTTC | CASSSRFGSSYEQYF
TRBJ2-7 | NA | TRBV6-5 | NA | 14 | TGTGCCAGCAGAAAACTAGGCAAAACCTACGAGCAGCACTTC | CASRKLGKTYEQHF
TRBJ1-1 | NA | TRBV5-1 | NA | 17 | TGCGCCAGCAGCTTGATGCAGATGGGGGGGATGAACACTGAAGCTTTCTTT | CASSLMQMGGMNTEAFF
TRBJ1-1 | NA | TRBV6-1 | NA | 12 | TGTGCCCATGAACGGGGAGGTACTGAAGCTTTCTTT | CAHERGGTEAFF
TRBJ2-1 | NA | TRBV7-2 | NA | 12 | TGTGCCAGCAGCTTAGATAGCGATGAGCAGTTCTTC | CASSLDSDEQFF
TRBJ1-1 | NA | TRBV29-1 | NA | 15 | TGCAGCGTTCCCCCTGGCCCGGCCAGGTACACTGAAGCTTTCTTT | CSVPPGPARYTEAFF
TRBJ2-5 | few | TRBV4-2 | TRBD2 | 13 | TGTGCCAGCAGCTTGCGGGGGGAAGAGACCCAGTACTTC | CASSLRGEETQYF
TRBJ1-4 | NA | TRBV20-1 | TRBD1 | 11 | TGCAGTGCCACCGGGGACAGCCCATTGATTTTT | CSATGDSPLIF
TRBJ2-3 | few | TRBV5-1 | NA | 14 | TGCGCCAGCAGCATAGACAGTGGAGCAGATACGCAGTATTTT | CASSIDSGADTQYF